The 10 T cell receptor beta chains below were found in one sample sequenced in a study of blood T cell repertoires in COVID-19. The repertoire was sequenced with immunoSEQ multiplex PCR; TCRdb's copy has only in-frame clones and lacks some. There are approximately 74,000 clones in the sample; around 93% occur only once, and approximately 4.8% lies in the top ten. The source material was peripheral blood. These receptor sequences come from an older woman with active COVID-19.

This clone came up once. This rearrangement joins TRBV7-2 to TRBJ2-5; TRBD2 aligns across 9 bases. Germline loops: CDR1 SGHTA, CDR2 FQGNSA. The CDR3 is 15 amino acids. V was pared by 5 bases and J by 2 bases, with 6 bases of the junction left unmatched. The CDR3 here is CASSAGLAPQETQYF. The CDR3 DNA reads TGTGCCAGCAGCGCCGGACTAGCGCCTCAAGAGACCCAGTACTTC.

This clone was detected only once. The rearrangement links TRBV9 to TRBJ2-2; no firm D call. The ends were cut back, 4 bases at V and 4 bases at J, with 8 bases in the middle. The V gene's germline CDR1 is SGDLS and CDR2 YYNGEE. The CDR3 spans 13 residues. CDR3 in amino acids: CASSPHITGELFF. The CDR3 DNA reads as TGTGCCAGCAGCCCACACATCACCGGGGAGCTGTTTTTT.

This chain links TRBV28 with TRBJ2-1; TRBD2 agrees at 10 bases. J lost 2 bases, V lost 6 bases, and 1 base had no gene match. Germline CDR1 is MDHEN and CDR2 is SYDVKM. The CDR3 has 14 residues. The CDR3 loop reads CASRLAGPYNEQFF. The CDR3 region has the DNA TGTGCCAGCAGACTAGCGGGGCCCTACAATGAGCAGTTCTTC.

Comment on this clone: One end of the junction fails to match germline, which may point to a read error. The rearrangement uses TRBV28 and TRBJ1-1; no reliable D call. Germline V gene sequence: CDR1 MDHEN, CDR2 SYDVKM. The CDR3 is 12 amino acids. CDR3 coding DNA: TGTGCCAGCAGCCTATTGAAGACTGAAGCTTTCTTT. This codes for CASSLLKTEAFF. Drawing the rest from reference TRBV28 and TRBJ1-1, the complete variable domain is DVKVTQSSRYLVKRTGEKVFLECVQDMDHENMFWYRQDPGLGLRLIYFSYDVKMKEKGDIPEGYSVSREKKERFSLILESASTNQTSMYLCASSLLKTEAFFGQGTRLTVV.

This rearrangement joins TRBV19 to TRBJ2-3; weak D call: TRBD1 (7 bases). The CDR3 has 12 residues. V gave up 10 bases and J gave up 8 bases, with 16 bases separating them. Germline CDR1 LNHDA, CDR2 SQIVND (reference sequence). CDR3 in DNA: TGTGCCACCATATCTCAGGGGGGTACGCAGTATTTT. Amino acid sequence: CATISQGGTQYF.

CDR3 in DNA: TGCGCCAGCAGCCCGGGCGGGGGTAGGGCGAACACTGAAGCTTTCTTT. It specifies CASSPGGGRANTEAFF. The J gene is TRBJ1-1, the V gene TRBV5-1; D possibly corresponds to TRBD1 (5 bases). Germline V gene lookup returns CDR1 SGHRS and CDR2 YFSETQ. The CDR3 is made up of 16 amino acids. Trimming cost V 4 bases and J 1 base, with 17 bases left between them.

This chain joins TRBV4-1 and TRBJ2-5; the match to TRBD1 covers 10 bases. The CDR3 extends over 16 amino acids. Germline CDR1 and CDR2: MGHRA and YSYEKL. After removal of 0 bases from V and 2 bases from J, the junction contained 3 bases not matched to a gene. For the CDR3, the DNA is TGCGCCAGCAGCCAAGACCGGGACAGGGGACAAGAGACCCAGTACTTC. Translating it yields CASSQDRDRGQETQYF.

The gene calls are TRBV19 and TRBJ2-1, with 10 positions matching TRBD2. The CDR3 has 17 residues. Germline-derived CDR1 and CDR2 are LNHDA and SQIVND (reference sequence). V shed 4 bases, J shed 6 bases, and the junction held 12 bases outside the gene matches. This chain's CDR3 is CASSTDTSGIISNEQFF. In nucleotides, the CDR3 is TGTGCCAGTAGTACCGACACTAGCGGGATAATCTCCAATGAGCAGTTCTTC.

The gene calls are TRBV6-1 and TRBJ2-5, with TRBD1 identical over 10 bases. The germline V gene encodes CDR1 MNHNS and CDR2 SASEGT. The CDR3 loop spans 16 amino acids. With V trimmed by 3 bases and J by 4 bases, 8 bases remained unmatched. CDR3 protein: CASSDQGQGPGETQYF. In nucleotides, the CDR3 is TGTGCCAGCAGTGACCAGGGACAGGGGCCGGGAGAGACCCAGTACTTC.

V is TRBV19 and J is TRBJ2-3; D perhaps matches TRBD1 (5 bases). V was trimmed by 3 bases and J by 3 bases, leaving 13 bases between them. CDR1 LNHDA and CDR2 SQIVND come from the germline V gene (reference sequence). The CDR3 totals 15 residues. The chain's CDR3 is CASSMTQGVTDTQYF. The CDR3 coding sequence is TGTGCCAGTAGTATGACCCAAGGGGTTACAGATACGCAGTATTTT. Drawing the rest from reference TRBV19 and TRBJ2-3, the complete variable domain is DGGITQSPKYLFRKEGQNVTLSCEQNLNHDAMYWYRQDPGQGLRLIYYSQIVNDFQKGDIAEGYSVSREKKESFPLTVTSAQKNPTAFYLCASSMTQGVTDTQYFGPGTRLTVL.